This TCR beta chain is drawn from a study of blood T cell repertoires in COVID-19. Study-wide context: Sources were T cells, B-cell-depleted T cells, or PBMCs; the material itself was cDNA or gDNA.

Sequencing was performed with immunoSEQ multiplex PCR; in TCRdb, only in-frame clones are kept and a portion is missing. The sample carries approximately 65,000 clones, 80% to 95% recorded once. Germline values: CDR1 SGHAT, CDR2 FQNNGV. Trimming removed 5 bases from V and 11 bases from J, with 22 bases in between. The CDR3 runs 16 residues. The rearrangement joins TRBV11-2 to TRBJ1-6; TRBD1 is a possible D gene (5 bases). The material sequenced was peripheral blood. This receptor was identified in a man aged 65 to 85 with active COVID-19. CDR3 protein: CASSTGLTGEVPPLHF. The CDR3 DNA reads TGTGCCAGCAGCACAGGCCTTACGGGGGAGGTTCCACCCCTCCACTTT.